Given below is one T cell receptor (beta chain) in context. Germline V CDR1 and CDR2: MDHEN, SYDVKM. The junction had 5 bases not matched to a gene; V was cut back by 6 bases and J by 2 bases. The CDR3 has 15 amino acids. Measured with immunoSEQ multiplex PCR; TCRdb has only the in-frame clones, and not every one. The sample carries some 90,000 clones, roughly 96% recorded once. These data originate in a study of technical replicates of blood from several donors. The chain links TRBV28 to TRBJ2-3; TRBD2 agrees at 10 bases. Sequencing was performed on T cells isolated from PBMCs. The receptor was isolated from a human donor in good health. CDR3 nucleotide sequence: TGTGCCAGCAGCTTCCTAGCGGGGGACACAGATACGCAGTATTTT. It is translated as CASSFLAGDTDTQYF.